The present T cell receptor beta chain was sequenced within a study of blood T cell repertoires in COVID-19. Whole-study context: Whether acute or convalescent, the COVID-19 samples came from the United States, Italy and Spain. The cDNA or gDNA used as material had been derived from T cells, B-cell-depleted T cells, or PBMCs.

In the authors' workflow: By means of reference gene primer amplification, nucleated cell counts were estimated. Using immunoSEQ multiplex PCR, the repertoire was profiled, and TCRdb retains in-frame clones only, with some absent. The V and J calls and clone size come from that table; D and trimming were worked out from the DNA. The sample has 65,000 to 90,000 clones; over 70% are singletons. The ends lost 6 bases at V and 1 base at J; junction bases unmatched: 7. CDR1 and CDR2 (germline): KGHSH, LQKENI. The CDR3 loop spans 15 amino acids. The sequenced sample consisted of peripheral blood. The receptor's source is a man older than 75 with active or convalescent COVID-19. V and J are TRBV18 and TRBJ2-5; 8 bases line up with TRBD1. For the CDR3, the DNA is TGTGCCAGCTCCACAGCAGGGGGCCTCCAAGAGACCCAGTACTTC. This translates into CASSTAGGLQETQYF.